This is a list of T cell receptor beta chains from one sample in a study of liver allograft versus peripheral blood T cells. Via MiXCR, TCRdb re-called the reads, giving one row per CDR3 protein. The repertoire holds around 6,400 distinct CDR3 sequences, with 15% to 20% as singletons. The receptors originated from a human patient who had a liver transplant. Some T cells may be provided by the graft donor. Each CDR3 is given with its conserved first and last residue. D genes are given only for firm matches.

V gene: TRBV6-1; D gene: .; CDR3 protein: CASSRVSYEQYF
V gene: TRBV12-5; D gene: .; CDR3 protein: CASRTANPGNTIYF
V gene: TRBV5-6; D gene: TRBD1; CDR3 protein: CASSFPGTDYEQYF
V gene: TRBV5-6; D gene: TRBD2; CDR3 protein: CASSWGGRSTDTQYF
V gene: TRBV9; D gene: TRBD1; CDR3 protein: CASSVGPPGGGTDTQYF
V gene: TRBV28; D gene: .; CDR3 protein: CASSFQTSNEQFF
V gene: TRBV18; D gene: .; CDR3 protein: CASSLRWGGRNTEAFF
V gene: TRBV12-3/TRBV12-4; D gene: .; CDR3 protein: CASGGRNTEAFF
V gene: TRBV7-9; D gene: .; CDR3 protein: CASSPIGGGGPEAFF
V gene: TRBV19; D gene: .; CDR3 protein: CASSMVRGETQYF
V gene: TRBV5-1; D gene: .; CDR3 protein: CASSTRTENEQFF
V gene: TRBV6-5; D gene: .; CDR3 protein: CASSNNPGPPETQYF
V gene: TRBV7-6; D gene: .; CDR3 protein: CASSLRLTNEQFF
V gene: TRBV20-1; D gene: TRBD2; CDR3 protein: CSVGGGLTWAEQFF
V gene: TRBV19; D gene: .; CDR3 protein: CASSTRQLQAFF
V gene: TRBV11-2; D gene: .; CDR3 protein: CASSLQLTNTEAFF
V gene: TRBV9; D gene: .; CDR3 protein: CASSDDSLLSGNTIYF
V gene: TRBV3-1; D gene: TRBD1; CDR3 protein: CASEGDSTYEQYF